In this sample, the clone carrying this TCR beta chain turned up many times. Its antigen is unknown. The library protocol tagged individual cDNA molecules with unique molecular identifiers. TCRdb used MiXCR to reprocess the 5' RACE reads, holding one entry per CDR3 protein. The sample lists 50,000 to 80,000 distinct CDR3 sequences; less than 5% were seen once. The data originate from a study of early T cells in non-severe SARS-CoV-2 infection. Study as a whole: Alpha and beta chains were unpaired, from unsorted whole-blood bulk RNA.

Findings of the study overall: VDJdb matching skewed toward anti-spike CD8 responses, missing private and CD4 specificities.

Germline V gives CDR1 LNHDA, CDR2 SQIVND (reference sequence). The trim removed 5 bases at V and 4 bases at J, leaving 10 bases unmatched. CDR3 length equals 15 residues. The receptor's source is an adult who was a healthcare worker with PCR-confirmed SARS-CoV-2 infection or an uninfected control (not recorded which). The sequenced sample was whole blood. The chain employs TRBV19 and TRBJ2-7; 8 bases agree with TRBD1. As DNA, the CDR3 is TGTGCCAGTAGTGGGGGACAGGAAATATTATACGAGCAGTACTTC. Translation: CASSGGQEILYEQYF.